The 20 T cell receptor beta chains below all came from one sample that was sequenced in a study of liver allograft versus peripheral blood T cells. Across the study: Transplanted livers and recipients' peripheral blood had their T cell receptor repertoires compared.

MiXCR, applied by TCRdb to the reads, yields one record per CDR3 protein. Of almost 900 distinct CDR3 sequences listed, 15% to 20% are singletons. Receptor source: a human patient who had a liver transplant. The graft donor may be the source of some T cells.

In this sample, this clonotype is large (0.1 to 1%). The J gene is TRBJ1-2, the V gene TRBV7-2; 7 positions match TRBD1. The V segment lost 5 bases and the J segment 5 bases; nucleotides outside the gene matches: 8. The length of the CDR3 is 14 residues. The V gene's germline CDR1 is SGHTA and CDR2 FQGNSA. The CDR3 loop is CASSPGTAPYGYTF. DNA of the CDR3: TGTGCCAGCAGCCCCGGGACAGCTCCTTATGGCTACACCTTC.

This clonotype is classed as large. Here the CDR3 reads CASSSTGQGTEQYF. The CDR3 coding sequence is TGTGCCAGCAGTTCCACCGGACAGGGGACCGAGCAGTACTTC. The rearrangement joins TRBV27 to TRBJ2-7, with 9 bases identical to TRBD1. Germline V gene lookup returns CDR1 MNHEY and CDR2 SMNVEV (reference sequence). The CDR3 sequence is 14 residues long. Trimming at V came to 4 bases and at J to 6 bases, leaving 7 bases not matched to a gene.

This clonotype is medium-sized in the sample. The chain is built from TRBV30 and TRBJ2-7, with D unresolved. CDR3 length: 13 amino acids. From germline, CDR1 is GTSNPN and CDR2 SVGIG (reference sequence). Trimming pared 5 bases from V and 2 bases from J, leaving 13 bases between. CDR3 sequence reads: CAWEGYTTYEQYF. Written as DNA, the CDR3 is TGTGCCTGGGAAGGGTACACAACCTACGAGCAGTACTTC.

CDR3 nucleotides: TGTGCCAGTAGCCCGGGGTGGGTGGGAGCTTTCTTT. It encodes CASSPGWVGAFF. This chain connects TRBV19 to TRBJ1-1; no firm D call. CDR1 is LNHDA and CDR2 is SQIVND in the germline V gene (reference sequence). Trimming took off 6 bases at V and 10 bases at J, with 15 bases between the two ends. This CDR3 comprises 12 residues.

The CDR3, as DNA: TGTGCCACCAGCAGAGATGGTACCGCGTATGGCTACACCTTC. As protein: CATSRDGTAYGYTF. The chain combines TRBV15 with TRBJ1-2; no definite D call. CDR1 and CDR2 (germline): LNHNV, YYDKDF (reference sequence). Trimming took 0 bases from V and 5 from J, leaving 10 bases between them. The CDR3 has 14 residues.

This clonotype ranks as large (0.1 to 1%). This CDR3 reads CASSVRDSFYGYTF. The CDR3 DNA follows: TGTGCCAGCAGTGTCAGGGACAGTTTCTATGGCTACACCTTC. This rearrangement joins TRBV6-1 to TRBJ1-2; 7 bases line up with TRBD1. Germline loops: CDR1 MNHNS, CDR2 SASEGT. CDR3 length equals 14 residues. The V gene end was trimmed by 4 bases and the J gene end by 4 bases; junction bases not matched to a gene: 6.

This clonotype is labeled medium-sized. The rearrangement joins TRBV27 to TRBJ2-3; a possible D gene is TRBD1 (5 bases). CDR1 is MNHEY and CDR2 is SMNVEV in the germline V gene (reference sequence). Trimming took 4 bases from V and 1 from J, leaving 12 bases between them. The CDR3 totals 15 residues. CDR3 protein: CASSSGHFGTDTQYF. The CDR3 DNA is TGTGCCAGCAGTTCCGGACACTTCGGCACAGATACGCAGTATTTT.

Concerning this clonotype itself: This probably arose from a read error, given a far larger clone one base away. J is TRBJ2-1 and V is TRBV7-9; D is unclear. The tail of the sequence fits TRBJ2-7 better, so the J call may be wrong. CDR3 length: 11 amino acids. Germline V gene data show CDR1 as SEHNR and CDR2 as FQNEAQ (reference sequence). The CDR3 DNA follows: TGTGCCAGCAGCGTATGCTCGGAGCAGTACTTC. Its protein product is CASSVCSEQYF.

By sample fraction, this clonotype is medium-sized. The J gene is TRBJ2-7, the V gene TRBV28, with TRBD2 matching over 16 bases. CDR1 is MDHEN and CDR2 is SYDVKM in the germline V gene. The J segment lost 3 bases and the V segment lost 6 bases, leaving 11 bases of the junction unmatched. This CDR3 has 18 amino acids. The CDR3 nucleotides are TGTGCCAGCAGCTACCCCGGGACTAGCGGGGGGGGTGTCTACGAGCAGTACTTC. This encodes CASSYPGTSGGGVYEQYF.

This clonotype was seen only a few times. This chain links TRBV3-1 with TRBJ2-7; 8 nucleotides line up with TRBD1. The CDR3 runs to 14 residues. After removal of 4 bases from V and 0 bases from J, the junction contained 2 bases not matched to a gene. The germline CDR1 and CDR2 sequences are LGHDT and YNNKEL (reference sequence). CDR3 protein: CASSPGQGSYEQYF. CDR3 bases: TGTGCCAGCAGCCCTGGACAGGGCTCCTACGAGCAGTACTTC.

This chain connects TRBV5-4 to TRBJ2-3, with 10 bases lining up with TRBD2. The CDR3 covers 14 residues. Trimming at V came to 6 bases and at J to 4 bases, leaving 5 bases not matched to a gene. In germline, CDR1 is SGHNT, CDR2 YYREEE (reference sequence). CDR3 amino acids: CASNQRGGSDTQYF. The CDR3 DNA sequence: TGTGCCAGCAACCAGCGGGGGGGCTCAGATACGCAGTATTTT.

Relative to its sample, this clonotype is medium-sized (0.01 to 0.1%). V is TRBV7-9 and J is TRBJ2-2, with 7 nucleotides matching TRBD1. Germline values: CDR1 SEHNR, CDR2 FQNEAQ (reference sequence). Trimming took 0 bases from V and 5 from J; bases not matched to a gene: 3. The CDR3 is made up of 15 amino acids. CDR3 residues: CASSLAGTETGELFF. CDR3 bases: TGTGCCAGCAGCTTAGCCGGGACAGAGACCGGGGAGCTGTTTTTT.

This clonotype is medium-sized in the sample. V is TRBV6-1 and J is TRBJ2-7, with TRBD1 matching 10 bases. After removal of 4 bases from V and 9 bases from J, the junction contained 12 bases not matched to a gene. Germline V gene lookup returns CDR1 MNHNS and CDR2 SASEGT. The CDR3 is 15 residues long. The CDR3: CASSAPGQGILRQYF. The CDR3 DNA reads TGTGCCAGCAGTGCCCCGGGACAGGGGATTTTGCGGCAGTACTTC.

This clonotype qualifies as large. The chain uses TRBV6-5 and TRBJ1-5; perhaps TRBD1 as D (5 bases). Trimming took 5 bases from V and 2 from J, leaving 19 bases between them. The CDR3 contains 17 residues. CDR1 is MNHEY, CDR2 SVGAGI, per germline. As DNA, the CDR3 is TGTGCCAGCAGTCCTACCCGAGGGGTTGAACGCAATCAGCCCCAGCATTTT. It is translated as CASSPTRGVERNQPQHF.

The chain joins TRBV9 to TRBJ2-5; 11 bases line up with TRBD1. Germline CDR1 SGDLS, CDR2 YYNGEE. This CDR3 spans 16 amino acids. With 2 bases clipped from V and 1 base from J, the junction kept 4 bases outside the gene matches. The CDR3 spells CASSVQGTGGQETQYF. The CDR3 DNA reads as TGTGCCAGCAGCGTCCAAGGGACAGGGGGCCAAGAGACCCAGTACTTC.

This clonotype has a single count. This chain joins TRBV6-1 and TRBJ2-3, with TRBD1 identical over 7 bases. This CDR3 has 15 amino acids. CDR1 is MNHNS and CDR2 is SASEGT in the germline V gene. J was trimmed by 2 bases and V by 6 bases; bases with no gene match: 8. The CDR3 here is CASRANRGATDTQYF. For the CDR3, the DNA is TGTGCCAGCAGGGCTAACAGGGGAGCCACAGATACGCAGTATTTT.

The rearrangement uses TRBV3-1 and TRBJ2-1; 10 bases line up with TRBD2. The germline V gene encodes CDR1 LGHDT and CDR2 YNNKEL (reference sequence). V gave up 4 bases and J gave up 5 bases; unmatched junction bases: 5. This CDR3 is 15 amino acids long. This chain's CDR3 is CASSPVLAGDNEQFF. CDR3 coding DNA: TGTGCCAGCAGCCCGGTCCTAGCGGGGGACAATGAGCAGTTCTTC.

This clonotype counts as large (0.1 to 1%). The chain combines TRBV19 with TRBJ1-2; 8 bases map to TRBD1. The germline CDR1 and CDR2 sequences are LNHDA and SQIVND (reference sequence). The CDR3 length is 13 residues. Trimming at V came to 6 bases and at J to 4 bases, leaving 4 bases not matched to a gene. In nucleotides, the CDR3 is TGTGCCAGTAGGGTCGGACAGGGCTATGGCTACACCTTC. Protein: CASRVGQGYGYTF.

This clonotype is large. The chain carries TRBV7-2 and TRBJ1-5; D unclear. Germline V gives CDR1 SGHTA, CDR2 FQGNSA. V lost 5 bases and J 10 bases, leaving 24 bases between the germline ends. This CDR3 spans 16 amino acids. The CDR3 loop reads CASSPGLTRGISPQHF. The DNA of the CDR3 is TGTGCCAGCAGCCCCGGCCTTACACGGGGAATCAGCCCCCAGCATTTT.

The chain links TRBV2 to TRBJ1-2; no clear D gene. Germline loops: CDR1 SNHLY, CDR2 FYNNEI. The ends were cut back, 6 bases at V and 6 bases at J, with 14 bases in the middle. This CDR3 region has 13 residues. This CDR3 is CASSELGGDGYTF. The DNA for the CDR3 is TGTGCCAGCAGCGAACTGGGCGGGGATGGCTACACCTTC.